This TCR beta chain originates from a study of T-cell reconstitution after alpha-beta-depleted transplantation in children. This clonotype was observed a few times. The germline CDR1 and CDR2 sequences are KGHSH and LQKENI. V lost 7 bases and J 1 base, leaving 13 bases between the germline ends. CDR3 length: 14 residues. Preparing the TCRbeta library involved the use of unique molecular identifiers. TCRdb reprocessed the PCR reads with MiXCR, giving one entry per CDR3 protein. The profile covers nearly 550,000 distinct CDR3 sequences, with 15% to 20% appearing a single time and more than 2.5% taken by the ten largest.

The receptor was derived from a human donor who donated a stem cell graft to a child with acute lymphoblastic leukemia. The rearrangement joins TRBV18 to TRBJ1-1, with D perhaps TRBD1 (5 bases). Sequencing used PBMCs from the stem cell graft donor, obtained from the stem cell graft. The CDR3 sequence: CASLLGRRNTEAFF. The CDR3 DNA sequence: TGTGCCAGCTTGCTGGGACGCAGGAACACTGAAGCTTTCTTT.